This TCR beta chain was captured in a study of blood T cell repertoires in COVID-19. Original data processing: By means of reference gene primer amplification, nucleated cell counts were estimated. Assay used: immunoSEQ multiplex PCR; TCRdb lists only in-frame clones, some missing. D and trimming were read from the DNA, whereas the V and J calls and clone size are those reported in that table. The profile shows over 200,000 clones, roughly nine tenths of them singletons. This TCR was recovered from a man in his sixties with COVID-19, enrolled during active disease. Sequenced material: peripheral blood.

CDR3 region: CATSSTGGYEQYF. Written as DNA, the CDR3 is TGTGCCACCAGCAGCACAGGGGGCTACGAGCAGTACTTC. The chain has TRBV15 and TRBJ2-7; 8 positions agree with TRBD1. This CDR3 comprises 13 residues. The ends lost 3 bases at V and 3 bases at J; junction bases unmatched: 1. The V gene's germline CDR1 is LNHNV and CDR2 YYDKDF (reference sequence).